This TCR beta chain was captured by sequencing in a study of B cell selection in AIRE deficiency. Study outcomes and limitations: About 30.6% of healthy-donor shared Treg TCRbeta sequences appeared in patient Tconv cells. AIRE-deficient Tconv and Treg repertoires matched healthy donors in TCRBV, CDR3 length, diversity. Healthy donors alone shared roughly 32% of 3,500 to 4,000 Treg sequences; patients alone 8.5% to 10%.

Generated by immunoSEQ multiplex PCR, the TCRdb table keeps only in-frame clones and is missing some. Among about 14,000 clones listed, 85% to 95% were seen once. This clone appeared once. The antigen remains undetermined. Regulatory T cells were sorted as CD4+CD25hiCD127low/negative. The CDR3 totals 17 residues. Germline lookup yields CDR1 SGHTA and CDR2 FQGNSA. V lost 4 bases and J 1 base, leaving 18 bases between the germline ends. Material: Tregs sorted from PBMCs. The rearrangement links TRBV7-2 to TRBJ2-3; tentatively, D is TRBD2 (6 bases). The receptor was isolated from a human donor with AIRE deficiency. CDR3 amino acids: CASSSRIGGGGTDTQYF. CDR3 in DNA: TGTGCCAGCAGCTCCAGAATCGGCGGAGGGGGCACAGATACGCAGTATTTT.